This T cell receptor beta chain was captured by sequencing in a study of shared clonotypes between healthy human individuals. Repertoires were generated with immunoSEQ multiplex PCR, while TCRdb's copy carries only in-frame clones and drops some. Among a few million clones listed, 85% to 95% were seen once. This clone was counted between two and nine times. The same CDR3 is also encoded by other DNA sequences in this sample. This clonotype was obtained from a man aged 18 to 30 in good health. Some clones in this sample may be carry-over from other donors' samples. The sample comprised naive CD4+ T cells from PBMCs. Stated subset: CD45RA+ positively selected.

The CDR3 region is CASSIAGAGSYEQYF. CDR3 DNA: TGTGCCAGTAGTATAGCGGGAGCCGGTTCCTACGAGCAGTACTTC. The rearrangement uses TRBV19 and TRBJ2-7; weak D call: TRBD2 (6 bases). The length of the CDR3 is 15 residues. V lost 1 base and J lost 1, with 11 bases in between. The V gene's germline CDR1 is LNHDA and CDR2 SQIVND (reference sequence).